Included here is one T cell receptor (beta chain) sequence, with context. TCRdb's copy holds only in-frame clones and misses some; the assay was immunoSEQ multiplex PCR. The table shows approximately 360,000 clones, with around 83% occurring only once. This sample is part of a study of blood T cell repertoires in COVID-19. The germline CDR1 and CDR2 sequences are LNHNV and YYDKDF (reference sequence). The CDR3 sequence is 12 residues long. Trimming removed 4 bases from V and 8 bases from J, with 8 bases in between. The chain recombines TRBV15 with TRBJ2-2, with no clear D. The clonotype comes from a woman aged 45-65 years who had recovered from COVID-19. Sequenced material: PBMCs or T cells enriched from blood (not recorded which). CDR3 residues: CATSILTGELFF. CDR3 nucleotide sequence: TGTGCCACCAGCATCCTGACAGGGGAGCTGTTTTTT.